The rows below give T cell receptor beta chains drawn from one sample of a study of neurological immune-mediated disorders. In TCRdb, the 5' RACE reads were re-called with MiXCR into one record per CDR3 protein. The data contain approximately 100,000 distinct CDR3 sequences, 10% to 11% of them seen just once; the ten biggest clones take up approximately 3.3%. The sample consisted of PBMCs. The receptors shown here come from a female donor with HTLV-1-associated myelopathy (HAM/TSP). Both conserved end residues are part of each CDR3. D genes are given only for firm matches. Clone size is stated in some rows and not others, as once, few, many or a class when expanded.

J gene,D gene,V gene,clone size,CDR3 DNA,CDR3 protein
TRBJ2-7,-,TRBV10-3,many,TGTGCCATCAGTGCCCAGACAGGTTCCTACGAGCAGTACTTC,CAISAQTGSYEQYF
TRBJ1-1,-,TRBV5-1,many,TGCGCCAGCAGCTTGGATGCGGGGGGCACTGAAGCTTTCTTT,CASSLDAGGTEAFF
TRBJ2-2,-,TRBV7-2,many,TGTGCCAACAGCTTCGTGTTATATGTCGGGGAGCTGTTTTTT,CANSFVLYVGELFF
TRBJ1-3,TRBD1,TRBV15,many,TGTGCCACCAGCAGAGTGATTTCCCGGGACAGGGGAAACACCATATATTTT,CATSRVISRDRGNTIYF
TRBJ2-1,-,TRBV7-9,-,TGTGCCAGCAGCTTCAGGGGTGTCGCCTACAATGAGCAGTTCTTC,CASSFRGVAYNEQFF
TRBJ2-3,-,TRBV7-2,many,TGTGCCAGCAGCGAATCCGGGGAACATACGCAGTATTTT,CASSESGEHTQYF
TRBJ1-1,-,TRBV5-1,many,TGCGCCAGCAGCGATCCCCAGGAGCTGAGCCCTGAAGCTTTCTTT,CASSDPQELSPEAFF
TRBJ1-5,-,TRBV5-1,many,TGCGCCAGCAGCTTGGAGGGTCCTCAGCCCCAGCATTTT,CASSLEGPQPQHF
TRBJ1-1,-,TRBV12-3/TRBV12-4,medium-sized,TGTGCCAGCAGTTTACAGGGGATCACTGAAGCTTTCTTT,CASSLQGITEAFF
TRBJ2-1,TRBD1,TRBV5-5,many,TGTGCCAGCAGCCCCTGGACAGGGCCTACGGAGCAGTTCTTC,CASSPWTGPTEQFF